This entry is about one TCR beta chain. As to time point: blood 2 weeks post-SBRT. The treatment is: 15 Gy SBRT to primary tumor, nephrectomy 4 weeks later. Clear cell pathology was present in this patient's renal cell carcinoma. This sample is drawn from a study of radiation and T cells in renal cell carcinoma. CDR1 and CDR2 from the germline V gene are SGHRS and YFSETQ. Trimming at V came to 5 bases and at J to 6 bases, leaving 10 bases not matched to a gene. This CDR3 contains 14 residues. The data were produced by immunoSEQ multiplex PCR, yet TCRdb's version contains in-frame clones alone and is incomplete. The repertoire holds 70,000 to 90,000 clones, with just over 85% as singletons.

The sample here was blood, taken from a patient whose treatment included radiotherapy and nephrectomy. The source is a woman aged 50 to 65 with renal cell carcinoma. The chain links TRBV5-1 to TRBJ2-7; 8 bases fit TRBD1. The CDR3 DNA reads TGCGCCAGCAGACCCGGGACAGGCTTTGCCGAGCAGTACTTC. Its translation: CASRPGTGFAEQYF.